What follows describes a single T cell receptor beta chain. Antigen: not known. The primer mix had 60 Vbeta and 13 Jbeta primers. Sequencing used immunoSEQ multiplex PCR; TCRdb keeps in-frame clones, though not all of them. The sample contains around 120,000 clones, around 60% of which appear only once. These data are taken from a study of cytomegalovirus exposure and HLA in healthy donors. Study-level points and caveats: The study labeled fewer than 200 TCR beta chains cytomegalovirus-associated. As was reported, the classifier diagnosed cytomegalovirus status with high specificity and sensitivity. Most observed TCR sequences were rare, whereas some public TCRs were detected in many donors.

Sequences were obtained from PBMCs. The origin of this receptor is a woman aged 40 to 55 in good health and CMV-seropositive.

This CDR3 reads CASTNSIYEQYF. DNA of the CDR3: TGTGCCAGTACCAATTCCATCTACGAGCAGTACTTC. This chain uses TRBV19 with TRBJ2-7, with unresolved D. The CDR3 is 12 residues long. Trimming stripped 7 bases from V and 3 bases from J, with 10 bases between. In germline, CDR1 is LNHDA, CDR2 SQIVND (reference sequence).